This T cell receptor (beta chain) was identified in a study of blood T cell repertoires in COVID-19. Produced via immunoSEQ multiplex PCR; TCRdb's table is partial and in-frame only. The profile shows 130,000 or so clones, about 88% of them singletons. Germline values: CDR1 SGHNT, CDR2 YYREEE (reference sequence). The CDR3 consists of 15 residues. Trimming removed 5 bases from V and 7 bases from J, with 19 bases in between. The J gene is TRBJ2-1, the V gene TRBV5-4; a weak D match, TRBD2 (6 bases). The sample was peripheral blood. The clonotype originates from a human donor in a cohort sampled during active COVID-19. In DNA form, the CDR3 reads TGTGCCAGCAGGAAGGGACCTTCCGGAGGGAATGAGCAGTTCTTC. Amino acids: CASRKGPSGGNEQFF. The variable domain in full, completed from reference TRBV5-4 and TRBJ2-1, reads ETGVTQSPTHLIKTRGQQVTLRCSSQSGHNTVSWYQQALGQGPQFIFQYYREEENGRGNFPPRFSGLQFPNYSSELNVNALELDDSALYLCASRKGPSGGNEQFFGPGTRLTVL.